The clone carrying this T cell receptor (beta chain) was detected a few times. Its antigen is currently unknown. The CDR3 runs to 12 residues. Per the germline V gene, CDR1 is MDHEN and CDR2 is SYDVKM. V lost 5 bases, J lost 14 bases, and 9 bases stayed unmatched. These data originate in a study of CD8+ T cells in alopecia areata. Study findings and constraints: Lesional tissue from the scalp (especially in alopecia totalis/universalis) showed higher clonality than normal scalp. During tofacitinib treatment, many expanded lesional clones remained in scalp and blood.

Extraction and reverse transcription of RNA yielded cDNA as the sequencing template. Profiled with immunoSEQ multiplex PCR; TCRdb holds only in-frame clones, not every one. The sample includes over 150,000 clones, around 56% of them seen just once. Treatment in this sample: oral pan-JAK inhibitor, 5-10 mg twice daily. This clonotype was sampled from a human donor with alopecia areata. The chain combines TRBV28 with TRBJ2-1; 7 bases line up with TRBD2. The sequenced sample was CD4+ T cells sorted from blood, obtained at week 4, from a patient treated with tofacitinib. DNA of the CDR3: TGTGCCAGCAGTAGCCCGGGAGGCAAGGAGTTCTTC. This encodes CASSSPGGKEFF. Full variable domain (remainder filled in from reference TRBV28 and TRBJ2-1): DVKVTQSSRYLVKRTGEKVFLECVQDMDHENMFWYRQDPGLGLRLIYFSYDVKMKEKGDIPEGYSVSREKKERFSLILESASTNQTSMYLCASSSPGGKEFFGPGTRLTVL.